This T cell receptor beta chain derives from a study of T cell repertoires in cytomegalovirus infection. Study findings and constraints: Summed frequency of shared TCR beta families picked out CMV carriers who also had the relevant HLA.

TCRdb used MiXCR to reprocess the reads, holding one entry per CDR3 protein. The data hold about 260,000 distinct CDR3 sequences, with roughly 13% observed a single time. This clonotype has only a few counts. Its cognate antigen is unknown. CDR3 length: 15 residues. V gave up 6 bases and J gave up 2 bases; unmatched junction bases: 6. Germline CDR1 and CDR2: SGHDN and FVKESK. The receptor comes from a human donor in good health (CMV status not recorded). Some clones in this sample may be carry-over from other donors' samples. The sequenced sample was PBMCs. The rearrangement joins TRBV14 to TRBJ2-3; 9 bases agree with TRBD1. CDR3 bases: TGTGCCAGCAGACAGACAGGGGGTTACACAGATACGCAGTATTTT. Amino acids: CASRQTGGYTDTQYF. Supplemented by reference TRBV14 and TRBJ2-3, the full variable domain reads EAGVTQFPSHSVIEKGQTVTLRCDPISGHDNLYWYRRVMGKEIKFLLHFVKESKQDESGMPNNRFLAERTGGTYSTLKVQPAELEDSGVYFCASRQTGGYTDTQYFGPGTRLTVL.